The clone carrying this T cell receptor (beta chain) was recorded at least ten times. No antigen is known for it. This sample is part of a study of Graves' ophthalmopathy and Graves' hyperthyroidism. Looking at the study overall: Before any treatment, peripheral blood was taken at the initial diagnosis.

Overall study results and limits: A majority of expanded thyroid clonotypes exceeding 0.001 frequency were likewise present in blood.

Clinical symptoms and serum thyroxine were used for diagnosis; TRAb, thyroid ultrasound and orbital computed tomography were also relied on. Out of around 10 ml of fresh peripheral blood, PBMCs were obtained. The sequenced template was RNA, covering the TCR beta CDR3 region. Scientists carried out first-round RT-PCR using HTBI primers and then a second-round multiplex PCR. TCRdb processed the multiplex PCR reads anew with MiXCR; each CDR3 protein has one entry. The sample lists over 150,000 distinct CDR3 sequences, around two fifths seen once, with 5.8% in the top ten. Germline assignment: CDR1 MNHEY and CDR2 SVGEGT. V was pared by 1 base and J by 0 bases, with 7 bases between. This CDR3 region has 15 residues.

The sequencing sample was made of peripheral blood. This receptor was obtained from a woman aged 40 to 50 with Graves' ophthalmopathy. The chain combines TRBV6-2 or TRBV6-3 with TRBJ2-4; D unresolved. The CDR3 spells CASSYYDLAKNIQYF. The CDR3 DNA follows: TGTGCCAGCAGTTACTATGATCTAGCCAAAAACATTCAGTACTTC.